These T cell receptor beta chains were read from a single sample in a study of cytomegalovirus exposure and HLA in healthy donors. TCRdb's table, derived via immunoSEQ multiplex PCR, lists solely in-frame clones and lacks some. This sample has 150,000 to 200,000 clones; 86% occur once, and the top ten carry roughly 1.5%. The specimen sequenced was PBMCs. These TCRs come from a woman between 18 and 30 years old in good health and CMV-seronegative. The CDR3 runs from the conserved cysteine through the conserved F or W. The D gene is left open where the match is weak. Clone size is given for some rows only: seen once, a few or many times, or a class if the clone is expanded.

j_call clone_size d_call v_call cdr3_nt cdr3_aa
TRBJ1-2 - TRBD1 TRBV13 TGTGCCAGCAGCTCTGACAGGGGTGGCAACTATGGCTACACCTTC CASSSDRGGNYGYTF
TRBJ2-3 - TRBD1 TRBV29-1 TGCAGCGTTGAGACAGGGTTATCCCCAGATACGCAGTATTTT CSVETGLSPDTQYF
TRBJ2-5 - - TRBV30 TGTGCCTGGAGTGCCCGCATGAGCCGGGAGACCCAGTACTTC CAWSARMSRETQYF
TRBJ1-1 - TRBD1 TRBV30 TGTGCCTGGAGTGTCAGGGACAGGGGAAAAACTGAAGCTTTCTTT CAWSVRDRGKTEAFF
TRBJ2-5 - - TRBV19 TGTGCCAGTAATGGACACTCCCAAGAGACCCAGTACTTC CASNGHSQETQYF
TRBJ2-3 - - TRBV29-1 TGCAGCGTTGCCGGAGGGGCGCAGAGCACAGATACGCAGTATTTT CSVAGGAQSTDTQYF
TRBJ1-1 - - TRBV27 TGTGCCAGCAGTTGGGGGGAGGGTGAAGCTTTCTTT CASSWGEGEAFF
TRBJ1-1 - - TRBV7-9 TGTGCCAGCAGCTATGGGCAGGGAAACACTGAAGCTTTCTTT CASSYGQGNTEAFF
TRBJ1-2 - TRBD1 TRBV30 TGTGCCTGGAGTCGGGGACAGAACTATGGCTACACCTTC CAWSRGQNYGYTF
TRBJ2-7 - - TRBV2 TGTGCCAGCAGTGATCAGGGGATCTCCTACGAGCAGTACTTC CASSDQGISYEQYF
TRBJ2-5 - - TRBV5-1 TGCGCCAGCAGCCCCTCCCGTCAAGAGACCCAGTACTTC CASSPSRQETQYF
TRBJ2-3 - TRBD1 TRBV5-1 TGCGCCAGCAGCGCCAGGACAGGGAGGCGAGATACGCAGTATTTT CASSARTGRRDTQYF
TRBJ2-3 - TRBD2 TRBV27 TGTGCCAGCAGTTTATGGCGGGGGGCCAACACAGATACGCAGTATTTT CASSLWRGANTDTQYF
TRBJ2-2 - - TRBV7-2 TGTGCCAGCAGCTCAGGCTACACCGGGGAGCTGTTTTTT CASSSGYTGELFF
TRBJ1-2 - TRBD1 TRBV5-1 TGCGCCAGCAGCTTGGAAGGACAGGGCACCTATGGCTACACCTTC CASSLEGQGTYGYTF
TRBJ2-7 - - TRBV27 TGTGCCAGCAGTTTACAGGGTTTCGACGAGCAGTACTTC CASSLQGFDEQYF
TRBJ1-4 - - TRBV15 TGTGCCACCAGCAGAGACGGTACGGGTCTAAAACTGTTTTTT CATSRDGTGLKLFF
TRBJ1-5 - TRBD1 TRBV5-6 TGTGCCAGCAGTCCTCGACAGGGGGGATTCAATCAGCCCCAGCATTTT CASSPRQGGFNQPQHF
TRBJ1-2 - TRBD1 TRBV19 TGTGCCAGCCTTGACAGGGACTATGGCTACACCTTC CASLDRDYGYTF
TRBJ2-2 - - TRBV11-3 TGTGCCAGCAGCTCCAGCGGTGGCGGGGAGCTGTTTTTT CASSSSGGGELFF
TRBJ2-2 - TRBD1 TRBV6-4 TGTGCCAGCAGTGGTCAGGGGGCCACCGGGGAGCTGTTTTTT CASSGQGATGELFF
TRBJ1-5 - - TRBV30 TGTGCCTGGAGTATGCGGGCGAATCAGCCCCAGCATTTT CAWSMRANQPQHF
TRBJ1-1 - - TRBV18 TGTGCCAGCTCACCACAAAGGGGCCAACCAAACACTGAAGCTTTCTTT CASSPQRGQPNTEAFF
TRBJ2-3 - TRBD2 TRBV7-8 TGTGCCAGCAGTAGGGTTAGCGGGATAACAGATACGCAGTATTTT CASSRVSGITDTQYF
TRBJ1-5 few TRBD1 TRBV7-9 TGTGCCAGCAGCAGTGGACAGGTCAATCAGCCCCAGCATTTT CASSSGQVNQPQHF
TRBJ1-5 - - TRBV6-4 TGTGCCAGCAGTGTGACAGTTGGCAATCAGCCCCAGCATTTT CASSVTVGNQPQHF
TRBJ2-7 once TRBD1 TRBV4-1 TGCGCCAGCAGCCAAGAAACCGGGACAGGGTACTACGAGCAGTACTTC CASSQETGTGYYEQYF
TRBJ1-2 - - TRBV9 TGTGCCAGCAGCGTAGAATGGGGCGCTGGCTACACCTTC CASSVEWGAGYTF
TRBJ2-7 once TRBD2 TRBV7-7 TGTGCCAGCAGCTTAGCGCTTACTAGCGGGAGCTACGAGCAGTACTTC CASSLALTSGSYEQYF
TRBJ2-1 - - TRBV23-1 TGCGCCAGCAGTCAATCTTGGGAGTCGGCGGACAATGAGCAGTTCTTC CASSQSWESADNEQFF
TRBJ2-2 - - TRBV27 TGTGCCAGCAGTATAGCCCGAAACACCGGGGAGCTGTTTTTT CASSIARNTGELFF
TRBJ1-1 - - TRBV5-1 TGCGCCAGCAACTTGGCTGGGGCCCGACCCCTTGAAGCTTTCTTT CASNLAGARPLEAFF
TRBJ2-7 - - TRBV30 TGTGCCTGGAGTAAAGGAGTACGTTACGAGCAGTACTTC CAWSKGVRYEQYF
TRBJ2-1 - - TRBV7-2 TGTGCCAGCAGAGGTCCGGCGGGGTTTACCTACAATGAGCAGTTCTTC CASRGPAGFTYNEQFF
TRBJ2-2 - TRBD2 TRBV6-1 TGTGCCAGTGTAGCGGGAGGAGGGACCGGGGAGCTGTTTTTT CASVAGGGTGELFF
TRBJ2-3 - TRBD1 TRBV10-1 TGCGCCAGCAGCCGGGACAGGACCACAGATACGCAGTATTTT CASSRDRTTDTQYF
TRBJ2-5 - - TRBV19 TGTGCCAGTAGTATGAACAGACAAGAGACCCAGTACTTC CASSMNRQETQYF
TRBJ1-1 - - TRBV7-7 TGTGCCAGCAGCTTCCAGGGGGAAGCTTTCTTT CASSFQGEAFF
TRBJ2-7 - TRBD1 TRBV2 TGTGCCAGCAGTGAAGGCAGGGGGCCACTAGGCGAGCAGTACTTC CASSEGRGPLGEQYF
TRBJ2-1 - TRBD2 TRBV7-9 TGTGCCAGCAGCCCACGACTAGCAAATGAGCAGTTCTTC CASSPRLANEQFF
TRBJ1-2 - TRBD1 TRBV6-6 TGTGCCAGTCGGACAGGGTCTAAGGACTATGGCTACACCTTC CASRTGSKDYGYTF
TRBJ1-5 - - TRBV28 TGTGCCAGCAGTTTGCGAGGGAGTAGCAATCAGCCCCAGCATTTT CASSLRGSSNQPQHF
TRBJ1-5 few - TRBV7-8 TGTGCCAGCAGCTCCGACTCTTATAGCAATCAGCCCCAGCATTTT CASSSDSYSNQPQHF
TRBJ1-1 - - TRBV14 TGTGCCAGCAGCCAAGACCCTGGAGGGGACACTGAAGCTTTCTTT CASSQDPGGDTEAFF
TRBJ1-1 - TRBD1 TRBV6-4 TGTGCCACGCACGACAGGGATAAAAATGAAGCTTTCTTT CATHDRDKNEAFF
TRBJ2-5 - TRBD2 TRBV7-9 TGTGCCAGCAGCCCTGGACTAGCTGAAGAGACCCAGTACTTC CASSPGLAEETQYF
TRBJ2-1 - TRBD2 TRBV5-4 TGTGCCAGCAGCTTTAGCGGGAGCTCCTACAATGAGCAGTTCTTC CASSFSGSSYNEQFF
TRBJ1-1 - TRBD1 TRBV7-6 TGTGCCAGCAGCCCTCCTGTCAGGGGGTTGGACACTGAAGCTTTCTTT CASSPPVRGLDTEAFF
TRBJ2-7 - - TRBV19 TGTGCCAGTAGTATAGCGTCCAGGACAGATTGGTCCTACGAGCAGTACTTC CASSIASRTDWSYEQYF
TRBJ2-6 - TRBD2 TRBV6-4 TGTGCCAGTCGCGGGGGTCACAATATATCTGGGGCCAACGTCCTGACTTTC CASRGGHNISGANVLTF
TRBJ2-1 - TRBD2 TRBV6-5 TGTGCCAGCAGTTACACCGGACTAGCGGGAGCTAATGAGCAGTTCTTC CASSYTGLAGANEQFF
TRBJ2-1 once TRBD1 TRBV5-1 TGCGCCAGCAGCTCCTCCGGGACAGGGGAACGCGAGCAGTTCTTC CASSSSGTGEREQFF
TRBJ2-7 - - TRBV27 TGTGCCAGCAGCCTTAGAGGGTGGGAGAGTTACGAGCAGTACTTC CASSLRGWESYEQYF